This entry is about one T cell receptor (beta chain). Its antigen is undetermined. The germline V gene encodes CDR1 MNHEY and CDR2 SVGAGI. V was pared by 2 bases and J by 2 bases, with 6 bases of the junction left unmatched. The CDR3 contains 16 residues. This entry comes from a study of cytomegalovirus exposure and HLA in healthy donors. Study observations and caveats: Cytomegalovirus association was assigned to around 150 TCR beta chains.

Primers: 60 Vbeta forward and 13 Jbeta reverse. TCRdb keeps only in-frame clones here, not all; method: immunoSEQ multiplex PCR. This table has tens of thousands of clones, about 85% appearing once. This sequence was found in a woman in her thirties or forties in good health and CMV-seropositive. The sample taken for sequencing was PBMCs. The chain is built from TRBV6-5 and TRBJ2-1; TRBD2 matches at 7 bases. The CDR3 nucleotides are TGTGCCAGCAGTTACCAAGCGGGGCTCACCTACAATGAGCAGTTCTTC. Translation: CASSYQAGLTYNEQFF.